The 25 T cell receptor beta chains below all came from one sample that was sequenced in a study of cytomegalovirus exposure and HLA in healthy donors. PCR used 60 Vbeta primers and 13 Jbeta primers. Some clones are missing from TCRdb's copy, which holds only in-frame ones; the method was immunoSEQ multiplex PCR. In total, the table holds approximately 38,000 clones. Source material: PBMCs. The source is a human donor in good health.

The chain couples TRBV6-4 to TRBJ1-1; D is ambiguous. V lost 1 base and J 6 bases, leaving 12 bases between the germline ends. CDR3 length: 14 amino acids. Germline lookup yields CDR1 MRHNA and CDR2 SNTAGT. Written as DNA, the CDR3 is TGTGCCAGCAGTGACTATGAGGGATCGGCTGAAGCTTTCTTT. This encodes CASSDYEGSAEAFF.

This rearrangement joins TRBV7-9 to TRBJ1-1, with TRBD1 identical over 10 bases. CDR1 and CDR2 (germline): SEHNR, FQNEAQ (reference sequence). The CDR3 has 15 residues. The V gene end was trimmed by 5 bases and the J gene end by 3 bases; junction bases not matched to a gene: 6. CDR3 in amino acids: CASSRGQGGDTEAFF. CDR3 sequence (DNA): TGTGCCAGCAGCCGTGGACAGGGGGGGGACACTGAAGCTTTCTTT.

The rearrangement uses TRBV30 and TRBJ1-4; D is possibly TRBD1 (5 bases). CDR3 length equals 13 residues. Trimming cost V 1 base and J 5 bases, with 8 bases left between them. Germline values: CDR1 GTSNPN, CDR2 SVGIG (reference sequence). The CDR3 loop is CAWSGGNNEKLFF. The CDR3 region has the DNA TGTGCCTGGAGTGGGGGCAACAATGAAAAACTGTTTTTT.

The chain recombines TRBV6-5 with TRBJ1-4; D call uncertain. The germline gives CDR1 MNHEY, CDR2 SVGAGI. V was cut by 0 bases and J by 8 bases, with 16 bases left in between. This CDR3 is 16 amino acids long. The CDR3 region is CASSYSARTLGEKLFF. The CDR3 DNA is TGTGCCAGCAGTTACTCCGCGCGGACTCTCGGAGAAAAACTGTTTTTT.

CDR3 bases: TGTGCCAGCAGCGGGACCTACGAGCAGTACTTC. Protein: CASSGTYEQYF. The genes are TRBV2 and TRBJ2-7; the D gene is possibly TRBD2 (5 bases). This CDR3 comprises 11 residues. Per the germline V gene, CDR1 is SNHLY and CDR2 is FYNNEI. V dropped 6 bases and J dropped 2 bases, with 5 bases sitting between them.

This rearrangement joins TRBV29-1 to TRBJ1-4; D gene unclear. The V gene's germline CDR1 is SQVTM and CDR2 ANQGSEA. The CDR3 is 14 amino acids. The V gene lost 7 bases and the J gene lost 7 bases, with 19 bases spanning the gap. This CDR3 is CSALDGTRGEKLFF. The CDR3 region has the DNA TGCAGCGCTCTGGACGGCACTCGGGGTGAAAAACTGTTTTTT.

The chain links TRBV6-6 to TRBJ1-2; 11 bases match TRBD1. The CDR3 has 15 residues. Germline V CDR1 and CDR2: MNHNY, SVGAGI (reference sequence). The V and J ends lost 6 bases and 6 bases, in that order; junction bases with no gene match: 9. CDR3 in amino acids: CASSLRTGGADGYTF. Here the CDR3 DNA reads TGTGCCAGCAGCCTGAGGACAGGGGGCGCGGATGGCTACACCTTC.

The chain has TRBV9 and TRBJ1-1, with a weak D call TRBD1 (5 bases). V lost 0 bases and J 0 bases, leaving 12 bases between the germline ends. Germline values: CDR1 SGDLS, CDR2 YYNGEE. The CDR3 runs 16 residues. The CDR3 reads CASSVGVGGLNTEAFF. CDR3 nucleotide sequence: TGTGCCAGCAGCGTAGGTGTTGGGGGGTTGAACACTGAAGCTTTCTTT.

The rearrangement joins TRBV7-8 to TRBJ1-5; a possible D gene is TRBD1 (6 bases). Trimming took 5 bases from V and 8 from J, leaving 19 bases between them. Germline CDR1 reads SGHVS; CDR2 reads FQNEAQ. The CDR3 consists of 15 residues. CDR3 protein: CASSTPREGGEPQHF. The CDR3 coding sequence is TGTGCCAGCAGCACACCTCGGGAGGGGGGTGAGCCCCAGCATTTT. Looking up the rest from reference TRBV7-8 and TRBJ1-5 gives the full variable domain: GAGVSQSPRYKVAKRGQDVALRCDPISGHVSLFWYQQALGQGPEFLTYFQNEAQLDKSGLPSDRFFAERPEGSVSTLKIQRTQQEDSAVYLCASSTPREGGEPQHFGDGTRLSIL.

The chain has TRBV27 and TRBJ1-2; perhaps TRBD1 as D (6 bases). CDR3 length equals 17 residues. V lost 3 bases to trimming and J lost 0 bases, with 17 bases between them. The germline CDR1 and CDR2 sequences are MNHEY and SMNVEV (reference sequence). The CDR3 region has the DNA TGTGCCAGCAGTTTCGACAGGACTCAGTTAGCTAACTATGGCTACACCTTC. This codes for CASSFDRTQLANYGYTF.

V usage is TRBV27 and J usage is TRBJ1-5; 8 bases line up with TRBD1. Trimming took 5 bases from V and 1 from J; bases not matched to a gene: 13. This CDR3 has 18 residues. CDR1 and CDR2 from the germline V gene are MNHEY and SMNVEV (reference sequence). The CDR3 sequence: CASSEISRGRKSNQPQHF. DNA for the CDR3: TGTGCCAGCAGTGAGATAAGCAGGGGGCGTAAAAGCAATCAGCCCCAGCATTTT.

The J gene is TRBJ1-1, the V gene TRBV7-8, with D possibly matching TRBD1 (6 bases). Looked up from germline, CDR1 is SGHVS and CDR2 is FQNEAQ. The CDR3 length is 17 residues. V was clipped by 0 bases and J by 0 bases, with 14 bases between them. CDR3 sequence (DNA): TGTGCCAGCAGCTTAGCCGAGGGGGAGCCCATGAACACTGAAGCTTTCTTT. Encoded protein: CASSLAEGEPMNTEAFF.

On this clone: The junction shows a germline mismatch at one end, possibly a read error. The V and J genes are TRBV29-1 and TRBJ2-5; possible D gene TRBD2, 6 bases. The CDR3 contains 16 residues. CDR1 SQVTM and CDR2 ANQGSEA come from the germline V gene. The CDR3 spells CSGEDPWGLSEETQYF. In DNA form, the CDR3 reads TGCAGCGGTGAAGATCCCTGGGGACTGTCCGAGGAGACCCAGTACTTC.

V is TRBV5-6 and J is TRBJ2-7; 9 positions match TRBD2. Germline assignment: CDR1 SGHDT and CDR2 YYEEEE. This CDR3 spans 16 amino acids. J gave up 3 bases and V 0 bases, and 7 bases lay outside the gene matches. The CDR3 region has the DNA TGTGCCAGCAGCTTGGAAACTAGCGGGCGGCGCTACGAGCAGTACTTC. Its translation is CASSLETSGRRYEQYF.

The rearrangement uses TRBV7-9 and TRBJ2-1; maybe TRBD1 (6 bases). This CDR3 is 15 amino acids long. Trimming stripped 3 bases from V and 5 bases from J, with 14 bases between. Germline V CDR1 and CDR2: SEHNR, FQNEAQ (reference sequence). The CDR3 is CASSFGQNTDNEQFF. CDR3 sequence (DNA): TGTGCCAGCAGCTTTGGACAGAACACCGACAATGAGCAGTTCTTC.

V and J are TRBV7-6 and TRBJ2-7; 8 bases match TRBD1. Germline V gene sequence: CDR1 SGHVS, CDR2 FNYEAQ. The CDR3 has 15 amino acids. With 6 bases clipped from V and 7 bases from J, the junction kept 14 bases outside the gene matches. This CDR3 is CASSPEGSYRGEQYF. CDR3 nucleotides: TGTGCCAGCAGTCCGGAGGGGTCCTACAGGGGGGAGCAGTACTTC. The full variable domain, completed using reference TRBV7-6 and TRBJ2-7, is GAGVSQSPRYKVTKRGQDVALRCDPISGHVSLYWYRQALGQGPEFLTYFNYEAQQDKSGLPNDRFSAERPEGSISTLTIQRTEQRDSAMYRCASSPEGSYRGEQYFGPGTRLTVT.

As DNA, the CDR3 is TGTGCCAGCAGTGACGTATCACAGGGGGGATTTGACTACACCTTC. This gives the protein CASSDVSQGGFDYTF. The chain recombines TRBV25-1 with TRBJ1-2; 8 positions match TRBD1. Germline assignment: CDR1 MGHDK and CDR2 SYGVNS. This CDR3 contains 15 residues. V lost 3 bases, J lost 10 bases, and 13 bases stayed unmatched.

V gene TRBV6-5 combines with J gene TRBJ1-2, with D maybe TRBD1 (6 bases). The CDR3 length is 14 residues. Germline CDR1 and CDR2: MNHEY and SVGAGI. V was shortened by 10 bases and J by 8 bases, with 23 bases between the two germline ends. CDR3 DNA: TGTGCCACCCAGTTGCTACAGGGAGCCGGCGGCTACACCTTC. It encodes CATQLLQGAGGYTF.

This chain connects TRBV2 to TRBJ2-4, with D tentatively TRBD1 (6 bases). Germline V gives CDR1 SNHLY, CDR2 FYNNEI. Trimming removed 8 bases at V and 0 bases at J, with 11 bases between. The length of the CDR3 is 14 residues. The CDR3 DNA reads as TGTGCCAGCGGGGGCCAACGAGCCAAAAACATTCAGTACTTC. It specifies CASGGQRAKNIQYF.

The CDR3: CASSLKTVDTDTQYF. The CDR3 coding sequence is TGTGCCAGCAGCTTGAAGACAGTGGACACAGATACGCAGTATTTT. This sequence joins TRBV7-9 and TRBJ2-3; D might be TRBD1 (5 bases). Germline CDR1 reads SEHNR; CDR2 reads FQNEAQ (reference sequence). Trimming removed 3 bases at V and 2 bases at J, with 12 bases between. There are 15 residues in the CDR3.

The CDR3: CASSSGTGGIYEQYF. The CDR3 DNA sequence: TGTGCCAGCAGTTCGGGGACAGGGGGCATCTACGAGCAGTACTTC. The rearrangement joins TRBV28 to TRBJ2-7; 12 bases match TRBD1. The CDR3 contains 15 residues. J gave up 3 bases and V 4 bases, and 4 bases lay outside the gene matches. Germline values: CDR1 MDHEN, CDR2 SYDVKM.

The genes are TRBV7-9 and TRBJ1-2, with TRBD1 as a possible D gene (6 bases). Germline V gene data show CDR1 as SEHNR and CDR2 as FQNEAQ (reference sequence). This CDR3 is 15 amino acids long. The V end lost 5 bases, the J end lost 0 bases, and 13 bases lay between the germline ends. The CDR3 loop reads CASSQRGPTNYGYTF. CDR3 DNA: TGTGCCAGCAGCCAGCGGGGGCCCACTAACTATGGCTACACCTTC.

The J gene is TRBJ2-1, the V gene TRBV7-8; no clear D gene. The germline V gene encodes CDR1 SGHVS and CDR2 FQNEAQ. This CDR3 has 15 residues. The V and J ends lost 1 base and 0 bases respectively, with 7 bases between them. CDR3 bases: TGTGCCAGCAGCTTAGTAGAGAGCTCCTACAATGAGCAGTTCTTC. This codes for CASSLVESSYNEQFF.

J is TRBJ1-5 and V is TRBV7-2; 7 nucleotides align to TRBD1. This CDR3 has 13 amino acids. V lost 5 bases, J lost 5 bases, and 3 bases stayed unmatched. The V gene's germline CDR1 is SGHTA and CDR2 FQGNSA. The CDR3 region has the DNA TGTGCCAGCAGCCCCGACAGGGATCAGCCCCAGCATTTT. This sequence encodes CASSPDRDQPQHF.

The V call is TRBV9, the J call TRBJ2-7; 9 nucleotides match TRBD1. CDR3 size: 15 residues. The germline V gene has CDR1 SGDLS and CDR2 YYNGEE. V shed 2 bases and J 2 bases; nucleotides not matched to a gene: 5. The CDR3 nucleotides read TGTGCCAGCAGCGTTGGACAGGGGAGCGCCTACGAGCAGTACTTC. Amino acid sequence: CASSVGQGSAYEQYF.